This T cell receptor beta chain was obtained from a study of blood T cell repertoires in COVID-19. Study details: Samples representing acute and convalescent COVID-19 were sourced from the United States, Italy and Spain. Sources were T cells, B-cell-depleted T cells, or PBMCs; the material itself was cDNA or gDNA.

Original data processing: Amplification with reference gene primers provided the estimates of nucleated cell counts. TCRdb's table, derived via immunoSEQ multiplex PCR, lists solely in-frame clones and lacks some. That table gives V, J and clone size, and the DNA gave D and trimming. The sample holds tens of thousands of clones, roughly 80% seen once. V lost 7 bases to trimming and J lost 8 bases, with 20 bases between them. The CDR3 length is 15 residues. The V gene's germline CDR1 is LNHNV and CDR2 YYDKDF (reference sequence). Participants were aged roughly 18 to 89 years, lived in under 30 US areas, and enrolled virtually.

Sequencing was performed on PBMCs or T cells enriched from blood (not recorded which). The TCR comes from a woman between 35 and 50 years old with acute COVID-19. The V and J genes are TRBV15 and TRBJ1-4; possible D gene TRBD1, 5 bases. The CDR3, as DNA: TGTGCCACCATGATGGCGCAGGGCCAAGGAGAAAAACTGTTTTTT. It codes for CATMMAQGQGEKLFF. Full variable domain (rest looked up from reference TRBV15 and TRBJ1-4): DAMVIQNPRYQVTQFGKPVTLSCSQTLNHNVMYWYQQKSSQAPKLLFHYYDKDFNNEADTPDNFQSRRPNTSFCFLDIRSPGLGDTAMYLCATMMAQGQGEKLFFGSGTQLSVL.